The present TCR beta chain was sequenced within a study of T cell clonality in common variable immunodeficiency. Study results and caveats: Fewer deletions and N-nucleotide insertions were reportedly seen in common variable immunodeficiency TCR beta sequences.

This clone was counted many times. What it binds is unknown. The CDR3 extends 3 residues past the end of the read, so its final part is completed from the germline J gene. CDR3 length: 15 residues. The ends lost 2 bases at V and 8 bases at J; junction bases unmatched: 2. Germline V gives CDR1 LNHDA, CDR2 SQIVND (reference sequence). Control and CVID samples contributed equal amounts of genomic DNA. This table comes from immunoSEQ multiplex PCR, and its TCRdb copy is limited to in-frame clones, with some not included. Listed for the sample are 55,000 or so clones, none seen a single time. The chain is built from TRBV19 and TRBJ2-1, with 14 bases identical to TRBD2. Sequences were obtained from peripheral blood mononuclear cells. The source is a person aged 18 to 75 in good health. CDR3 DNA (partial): TGTGCCAGTAGTATAAGACTAGCGGGAGGGGATGAG. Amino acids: CASSIRLAGGDE. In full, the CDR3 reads CASSIRLAGGDEQFF.